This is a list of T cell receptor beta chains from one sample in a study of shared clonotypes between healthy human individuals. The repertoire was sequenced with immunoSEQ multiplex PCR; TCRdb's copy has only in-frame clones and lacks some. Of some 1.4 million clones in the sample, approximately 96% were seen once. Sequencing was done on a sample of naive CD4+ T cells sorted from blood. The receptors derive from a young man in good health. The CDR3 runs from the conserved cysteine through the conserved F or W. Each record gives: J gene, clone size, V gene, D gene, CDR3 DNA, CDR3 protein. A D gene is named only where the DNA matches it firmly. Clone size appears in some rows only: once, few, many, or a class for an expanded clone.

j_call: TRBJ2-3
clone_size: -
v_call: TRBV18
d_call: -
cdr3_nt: TGTGCCAGCTCACACCTGCAGGGTCGGGGCACAGATACGCAGTATTTT
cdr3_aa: CASSHLQGRGTDTQYF

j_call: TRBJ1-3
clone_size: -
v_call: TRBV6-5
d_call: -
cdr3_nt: TGTGCCAGCAGTTACTCGAGCGGGGCGTCAGGAAACACCATATATTTT
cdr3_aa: CASSYSSGASGNTIYF

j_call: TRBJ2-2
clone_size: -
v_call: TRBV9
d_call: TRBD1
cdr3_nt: TGTGCCAGCAGCGTCGGAATACAGGGGGGAGGCGGGGAGCTGTTTTTT
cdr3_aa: CASSVGIQGGGGELFF

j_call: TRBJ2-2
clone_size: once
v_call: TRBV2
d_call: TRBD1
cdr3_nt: TGTGCCAGCAGTGACCCGGGACAGCTCACCGGGGAGCTGTTTTTT
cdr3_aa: CASSDPGQLTGELFF

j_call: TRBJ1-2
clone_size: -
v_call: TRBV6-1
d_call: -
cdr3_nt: TGTGCCAGCAGTGAACCGGGACGACCAAGCTATGGCTACACCTTC
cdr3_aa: CASSEPGRPSYGYTF

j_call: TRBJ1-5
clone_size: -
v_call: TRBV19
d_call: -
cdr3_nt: TGTGCCAGTAGTATACCCACAGGGACGGGCAATCAGCCCCAGCATTTT
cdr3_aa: CASSIPTGTGNQPQHF

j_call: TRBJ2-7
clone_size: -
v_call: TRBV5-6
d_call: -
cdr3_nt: TGTGCCAGCAGCCAAGTCGGGGGGCTTGGGTCCTACGAGCAGTACTTC
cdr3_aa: CASSQVGGLGSYEQYF

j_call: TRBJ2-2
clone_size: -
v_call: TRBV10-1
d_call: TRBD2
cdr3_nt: TGCGCCAGCAGCCCCCAGCGGGAGGGCTCCGGGGAGCTGTTTTTT
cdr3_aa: CASSPQREGSGELFF

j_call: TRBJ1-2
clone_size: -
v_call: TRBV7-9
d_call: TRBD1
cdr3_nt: TGTGCCAGCAGTCCCCAGCGGACAGGGTACGGCTACACCTTC
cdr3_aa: CASSPQRTGYGYTF

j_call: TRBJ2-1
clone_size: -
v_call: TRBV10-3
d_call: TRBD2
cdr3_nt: TGTGCCATCAGTTTGGTGGTAGCGGGAGTCGAGCAGTTCTTC
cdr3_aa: CAISLVVAGVEQFF

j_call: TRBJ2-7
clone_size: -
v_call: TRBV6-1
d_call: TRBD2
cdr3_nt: TGTGCCAGCAGGGGACTAGCTATTGGCCTTTACGAGCAGTACTTC
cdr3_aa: CASRGLAIGLYEQYF

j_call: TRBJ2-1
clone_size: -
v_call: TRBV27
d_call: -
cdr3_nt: TGTGCCAGCAGTTCCAGGACCCCCGGGGACTACAATGAGCAGTTCTTC
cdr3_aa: CASSSRTPGDYNEQFF

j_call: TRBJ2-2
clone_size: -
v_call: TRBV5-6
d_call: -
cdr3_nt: TGTGCCAGCAGCTTGAGGGCAGGGGTGTTCGGGACCGGGGAGCTGTTTTTT
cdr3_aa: CASSLRAGVFGTGELFF

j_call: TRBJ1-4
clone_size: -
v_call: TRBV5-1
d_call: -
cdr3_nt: TGCGCCAGCGGGGCGGATTTTGGTAATGAAAAACTGTTTTTT
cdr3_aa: CASGADFGNEKLFF

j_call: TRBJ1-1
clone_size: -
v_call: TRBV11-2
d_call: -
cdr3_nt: TGTGCCAGCAGCCCCGAGGTGGGGATGAGCACTGAAGCTTTCTTT
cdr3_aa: CASSPEVGMSTEAFF

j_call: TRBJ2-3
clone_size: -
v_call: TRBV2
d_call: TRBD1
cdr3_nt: TGTGCCAGCAGTGAAGGGTACAGGGGGACAGATACGCAGTATTTT
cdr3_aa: CASSEGYRGTDTQYF

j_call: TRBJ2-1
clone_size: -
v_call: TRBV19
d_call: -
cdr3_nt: TGTGCCAGTAGTATAGGCTCAAACAATGAGCAGTTCTTC
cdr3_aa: CASSIGSNNEQFF

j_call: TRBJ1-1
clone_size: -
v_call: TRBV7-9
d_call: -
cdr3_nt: TGTGCCAGCAGCTTATCGAACTTGAACACTGAAGCTTTCTTT
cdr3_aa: CASSLSNLNTEAFF

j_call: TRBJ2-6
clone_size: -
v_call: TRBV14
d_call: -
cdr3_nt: TGTGCCAGCAGCCCGACAGCCTCTGGGGCCAACGTCCTGACTTTC
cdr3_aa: CASSPTASGANVLTF

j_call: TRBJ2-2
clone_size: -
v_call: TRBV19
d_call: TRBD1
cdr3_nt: TGTGCCAGTACCCCGGACAGGGAATTTACCGGGGAGCTGTTTTTT
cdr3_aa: CASTPDREFTGELFF

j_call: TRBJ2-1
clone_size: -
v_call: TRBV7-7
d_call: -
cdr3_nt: TGTGCTAGCAGCCAGGGCCACTACAATGAGCAGTTCTTC
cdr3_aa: CASSQGHYNEQFF

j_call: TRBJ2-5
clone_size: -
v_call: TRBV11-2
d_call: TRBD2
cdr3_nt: TGTGCCAGCAGCCAACCGGGACGGGGGGTTTCTGCGACCCAGTACTTC
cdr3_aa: CASSQPGRGVSATQYF

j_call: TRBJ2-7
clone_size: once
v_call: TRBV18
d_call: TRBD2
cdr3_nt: TGTGCCAGCTCACCTACACGCGGGACTAGCTATAGCACTGCCTACGAGCAGTACTTC
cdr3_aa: CASSPTRGTSYSTAYEQYF

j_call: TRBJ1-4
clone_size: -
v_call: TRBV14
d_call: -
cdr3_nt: TGTGCCAGCAGCCGGGGGGCTACTGAAAAACTGTTTTTT
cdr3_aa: CASSRGATEKLFF

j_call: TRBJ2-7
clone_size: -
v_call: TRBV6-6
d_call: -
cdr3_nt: TGTGCCAGCAGCCAAACAGCGTACGAGCAGTACTTC
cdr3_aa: CASSQTAYEQYF

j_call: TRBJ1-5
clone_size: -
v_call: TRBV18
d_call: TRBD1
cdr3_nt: TGTGCCAGCTCCTCGACAGGGGGCAATCAGCCCCAGCATTTT
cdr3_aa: CASSSTGGNQPQHF

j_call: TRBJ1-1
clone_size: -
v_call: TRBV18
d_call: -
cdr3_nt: TGTGCCAGCTCACCTTTAAATGGTAACACTGAAGCTTTCTTT
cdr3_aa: CASSPLNGNTEAFF

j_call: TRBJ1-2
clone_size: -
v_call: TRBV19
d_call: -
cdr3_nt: TGTGCCAGTAGTACGGCAGATCTAGGGGGCTACACCTTC
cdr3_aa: CASSTADLGGYTF

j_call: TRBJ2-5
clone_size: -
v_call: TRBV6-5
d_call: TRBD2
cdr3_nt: TGTGCCAGCAGCAAAGGGAGGGTCCAAGAGACCCAGTACTTC
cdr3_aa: CASSKGRVQETQYF

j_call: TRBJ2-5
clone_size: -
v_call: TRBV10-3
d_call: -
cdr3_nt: TGTGCCATCAGTGAGAGTGTGACTGCGCAAGAGACCCAGTACTTC
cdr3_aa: CAISESVTAQETQYF

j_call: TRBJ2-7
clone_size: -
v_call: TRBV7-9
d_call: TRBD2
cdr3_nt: TGTGCCAGCACCCCTCGCACTAGCGGCCTCTACGAGCAGTACTTC
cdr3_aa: CASTPRTSGLYEQYF

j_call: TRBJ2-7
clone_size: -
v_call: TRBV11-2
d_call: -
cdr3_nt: TGTGCCAGCACCTCGACGGGAACCTCCTACGAGCAGTACTTC
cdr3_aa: CASTSTGTSYEQYF

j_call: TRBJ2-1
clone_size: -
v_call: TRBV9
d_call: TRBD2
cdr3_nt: TGTGCCAGCAGCCCAACTAGCGGGACGTACAATGAGCAGTTCTTC
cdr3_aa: CASSPTSGTYNEQFF

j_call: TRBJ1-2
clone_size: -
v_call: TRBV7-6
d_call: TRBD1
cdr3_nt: TGTGCCAGCAGCCCCGGACAGGGGGCTTCCTCTTATGGCTACACCTTC
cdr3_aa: CASSPGQGASSYGYTF

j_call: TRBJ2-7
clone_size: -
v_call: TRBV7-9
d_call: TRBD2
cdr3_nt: TGTGCCAGCACCGAACTAGCGGGAGGGCATGAGCAGTACTTC
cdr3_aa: CASTELAGGHEQYF

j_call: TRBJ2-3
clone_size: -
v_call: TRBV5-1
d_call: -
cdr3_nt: TGCGCCAGTTCCCCCAGGAGTGGCACAGATACGCAGTATTTT
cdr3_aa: CASSPRSGTDTQYF

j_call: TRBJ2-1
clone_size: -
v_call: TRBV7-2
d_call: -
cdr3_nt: TGTGCCAGCAGCTTAGCCCCCGGATCATACAATGAGCAGTTCTTC
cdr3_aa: CASSLAPGSYNEQFF

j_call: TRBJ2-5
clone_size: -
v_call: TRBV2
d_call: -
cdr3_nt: TGTGCCAGCAGTGAATCTGAGTACCAAGAGACCCAGTACTTC
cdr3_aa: CASSESEYQETQYF

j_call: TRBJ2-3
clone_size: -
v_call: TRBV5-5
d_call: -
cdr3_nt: TGTGCCAGCAGCTCCAGCGTGGCAGATACGCAGTATTTT
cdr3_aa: CASSSSVADTQYF

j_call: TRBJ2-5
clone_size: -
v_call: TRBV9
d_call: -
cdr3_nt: TGTGCCAGCAGCGCTCGGACGGGGTACCAAGAGACCCAGTACTTC
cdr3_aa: CASSARTGYQETQYF

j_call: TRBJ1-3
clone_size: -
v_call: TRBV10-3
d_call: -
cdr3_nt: TGTGCCATCAGTGCCGGGACCGGCTCTGGAAACACCATATATTTT
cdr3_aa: CAISAGTGSGNTIYF

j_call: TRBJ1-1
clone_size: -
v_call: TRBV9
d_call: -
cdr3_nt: TGTGCCAGCAGCCTAGAGGGGGACACTGAAGCTTTCTTT
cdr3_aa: CASSLEGDTEAFF

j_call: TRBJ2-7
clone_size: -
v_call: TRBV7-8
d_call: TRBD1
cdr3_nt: TGTGCCAGCAGCTTGAGGACAGGGGGCTTCTACGAGCAGTACTTC
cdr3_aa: CASSLRTGGFYEQYF

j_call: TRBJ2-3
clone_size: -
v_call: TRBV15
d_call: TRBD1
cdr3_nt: TGTGCCACCAGCAGATCCGGACAGGTGCGTTTGAATACGCAGTATTTT
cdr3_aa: CATSRSGQVRLNTQYF

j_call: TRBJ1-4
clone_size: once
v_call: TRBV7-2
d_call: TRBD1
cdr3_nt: TGTGCCAGCAGCCCAGGGGGCGGTAATGAAAAACTGTTTTTT
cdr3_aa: CASSPGGGNEKLFF

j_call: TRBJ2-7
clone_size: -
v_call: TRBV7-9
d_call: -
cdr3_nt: TGTGCCAGCAGCGCGAAGCCCGCGACCTACGAGCAGTACTTC
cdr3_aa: CASSAKPATYEQYF

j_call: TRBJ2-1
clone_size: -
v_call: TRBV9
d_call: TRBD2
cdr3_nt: TGTGCCAGCAGCGTAGGAGCGGGAGGGCACTCTGAGCAGTTCTTC
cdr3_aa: CASSVGAGGHSEQFF

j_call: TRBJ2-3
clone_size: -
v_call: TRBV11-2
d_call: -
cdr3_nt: TGTGCCACCTCCGAGAGGCGCACAGATACGCAGTATTTT
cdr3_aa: CATSERRTDTQYF

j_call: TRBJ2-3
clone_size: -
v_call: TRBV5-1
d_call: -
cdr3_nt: TGCGCCAGCAGCTCCGGACGGGGCACAGATACGCAGTATTTT
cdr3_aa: CASSSGRGTDTQYF

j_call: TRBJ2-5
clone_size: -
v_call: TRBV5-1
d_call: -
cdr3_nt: TGCGCCAGCAGCTTGGGGGTACCCCAAGAGACCCAGTACTTC
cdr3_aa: CASSLGVPQETQYF

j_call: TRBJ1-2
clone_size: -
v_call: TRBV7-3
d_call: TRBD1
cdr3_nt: TGTGCCAGCAGCTTAAATGGACAGGGGGAATCGGGCTACACCTTC
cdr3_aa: CASSLNGQGESGYTF

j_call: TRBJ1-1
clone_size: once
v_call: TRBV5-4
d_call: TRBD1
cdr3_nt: TGTGCCAGCAGCCCAGGACAGGACACTGAAGCTTTCTTT
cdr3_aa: CASSPGQDTEAFF

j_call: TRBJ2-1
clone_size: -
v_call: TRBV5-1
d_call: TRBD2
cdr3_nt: TGCGCCAGCAGCTTCTCGGGAGGGCCGAGGAATGAGCAGTTCTTC
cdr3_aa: CASSFSGGPRNEQFF